These 16 T cell receptor beta chains originate from one sample sequenced in a study of beta chain features in type 1 diabetes. Expressed TCRB transcripts were sequenced, since all the RNA that had been isolated was reverse transcribed. Only in-frame clones appear in the TCRdb table, and some are missing; sequencing was by immunoSEQ multiplex PCR. The profile shows about 150,000 clones, over 8.5% of them singletons. The material sequenced was central memory CD4+ T cells from blood. Receptors were obtained from a man aged 18 to 29 in good health.

The chain has TRBV28 and TRBJ1-2, with a weak D call TRBD1 (5 bases). This CDR3 comprises 13 residues. V gave up 8 bases and J gave up 3 bases, with 13 bases separating them. Germline assignment: CDR1 MDHEN and CDR2 SYDVKM. The CDR3 DNA is TGTGCCAGCGGACGACAGTTAGACTATGGCTACACCTTC. Translating it yields CASGRQLDYGYTF.

The genes are TRBV7-2 and TRBJ1-3; D is ambiguous. Germline V gives CDR1 SGHTA, CDR2 FQGNSA. Deletions cut 3 bases from V and 0 bases from J, with 12 bases between. The CDR3 runs to 16 residues. The CDR3 coding sequence is TGTGCCAGCAGCTTGTACAGCTCTTTCTCTGGAAACACCATATATTTT. Translating gives CASSLYSSFSGNTIYF.

The chain is built from TRBV10-3 and TRBJ2-7; D unresolved. This CDR3 is 11 amino acids long. The germline gives CDR1 ENHRY, CDR2 SYGVKD. V lost 6 bases to trimming and J lost 5 bases, with 8 bases between them. The CDR3 protein is CAIRSNDEQYF. DNA for the CDR3: TGTGCCATCAGGAGTAATGACGAGCAGTACTTC.

Only a few counts were recorded for this clone. The chain combines TRBV28 with TRBJ1-5; 10 nucleotides line up with TRBD1. The CDR3 is 16 amino acids. Germline CDR1 and CDR2: MDHEN and SYDVKM. V was pared by 5 bases and J by 6 bases, with 10 bases of the junction left unmatched. The CDR3 nucleotides are TGTGCCAGCAGTGGAACCGACAGGGGGCATCGTCAGCCCCAGCATTTT. The encoded protein is CASSGTDRGHRQPQHF.

This clone was detected ten times or more. The CDR3 DNA follows: TGCAGCGTTCTGGGGGTCGCAGGGTATATCACTGAAGCTTTCTTT. Translation: CSVLGVAGYITEAFF. The V gene is TRBV29-1, the J gene TRBJ1-1; D is perhaps TRBD1 (5 bases). The CDR3 extends over 15 amino acids. The ends were cut back, 5 bases at V and 4 bases at J, with 20 bases in the middle. Germline CDR1 reads SQVTM; CDR2 reads ANQGSEA.

This clone was counted a few times. The chain uses TRBV29-1 and TRBJ2-1; the match to TRBD1 covers 8 bases. The germline V gene has CDR1 SQVTM and CDR2 ANQGSEA. After removal of 4 bases from V and 16 bases from J, the junction contained 9 bases not matched to a gene. CDR3 length: 11 residues. CDR3 in DNA: TGCAGCGTTGTCCAGGGGGCATATCAATTCTTC. It translates to CSVVQGAYQFF.

There are a few counts of this clone. The genes are TRBV28 and TRBJ1-2; TRBD1 agrees at 7 bases. The CDR3 is 16 residues long. V dropped 2 bases and J dropped 1; count of bases not matched to a gene: 7. Germline values: CDR1 MDHEN, CDR2 SYDVKM. The CDR3 coding sequence is TGTGCCAGCAGTTTACTGACAGGGAGGCATAACTATGGCTACACCTTC. Residues: CASSLLTGRHNYGYTF.

About this clone: One end of the junction does not line up with germline, which may come from a read error. This rearrangement joins TRBV4-3 to TRBJ2-5, with 8 bases that match TRBD2. The CDR3 loop spans 15 amino acids. The V gene's germline CDR1 is LGHNA and CDR2 YSLEER. CDR3 bases: TGCGCCACCAGCCCAGATCGGGGGGGTAGGGAGACCCAGTACTTC. Amino acid sequence: CATSPDRGGRETQYF.

In its sample, this clone was seen a few times. J is TRBJ2-7 and V is TRBV5-1; the match to TRBD1 covers 7 bases. This CDR3 comprises 18 residues. V trimming: 2 bases; J trimming: 3 bases; junction bases outside the gene matches: 17. CDR1 and CDR2 from the germline V gene are SGHRS and YFSETQ. The CDR3 sequence: CASSFLATGVGTFYEQYF. DNA of the CDR3: TGCGCCAGCAGCTTTCTTGCCACAGGGGTCGGAACGTTCTACGAGCAGTACTTC.

This clone showed up just a few times. The J gene is TRBJ1-2, the V gene TRBV13, with TRBD1 as a possible D gene (6 bases). CDR1 and CDR2 from the germline V gene are PRHDT and FYEKMQ (reference sequence). This CDR3 has 14 residues. V shed 5 bases and J shed 4 bases, with 14 bases lying between them. Here the CDR3 DNA reads TGTGCCAGCAGCCTCCAGAGGGGGTTCTATGGCTACACCTTC. Its protein product is CASSLQRGFYGYTF.

This chain uses TRBV7-3 with TRBJ2-7; D perhaps matches TRBD1 (6 bases). Germline values: CDR1 SGHTA, CDR2 FQGTGA. V was trimmed by 5 bases and J by 6 bases, leaving 20 bases between them. This CDR3 comprises 15 residues. CDR3 region: CASSPGPGESSEQYF. CDR3 in DNA: TGTGCCAGCAGCCCGGGGCCAGGGGAGAGTAGCGAGCAGTACTTC.

The chain has TRBV27 and TRBJ1-3; no clear D gene. Trimming pared 5 bases from V and 0 bases from J, leaving 5 bases between. This CDR3 is built from 13 residues. Germline V gives CDR1 MNHEY, CDR2 SMNVEV (reference sequence). The CDR3 here is CASSLLSGNTIYF. As DNA, the CDR3 is TGTGCCAGCAGTCTCCTCTCTGGAAACACCATATATTTT.

This clone was seen more than once but under ten times. The chain carries TRBV15 and TRBJ2-7; D is ambiguous. CDR1 and CDR2 (germline): LNHNV, YYDKDF (reference sequence). V was shortened by 1 base and J by 5 bases, with 15 bases between the two germline ends. CDR3 size: 15 residues. CDR3 protein: CATSRGGSSSHEQYF. The CDR3 DNA follows: TGTGCCACCAGCAGAGGTGGGTCCAGTAGCCACGAGCAGTACTTC.

This clone was seen a few times. The gene calls are TRBV30 and TRBJ1-5, with D maybe TRBD1 (5 bases). The CDR3 extends over 13 amino acids. From germline, CDR1 is GTSNPN and CDR2 SVGIG (reference sequence). Trimming removed 2 bases from V and 5 bases from J, with 10 bases in between. The CDR3 region is CAWSTTGHQPQHF. The CDR3 DNA reads TGTGCCTGGAGTACCACAGGACATCAGCCCCAGCATTTT. Full variable domain (rest looked up from reference TRBV30 and TRBJ1-5): SQTIHQWPATLVQPVGSPLSLECTVEGTSNPNLYWYRQAAGRGLQLLFYSVGIGQISSEVPQNLSASRPQDRQFILSSKKLLLSDSGFYLCAWSTTGHQPQHFGDGTRLSIL.

This clone was seen ten or more times. This chain connects TRBV27 to TRBJ2-6, with D maybe TRBD2 (5 bases). Looked up from germline, CDR1 is MNHEY and CDR2 is SMNVEV (reference sequence). Trimming took 2 bases from V and 3 from J, leaving 11 bases between them. This CDR3 has 16 amino acids. CDR3 sequence (DNA): TGTGCCAGCAGTTTAATCGCTAGCTTTGGGGCCAACGTCCTGACTTTC. Its protein product is CASSLIASFGANVLTF. Combining the CDR3 with reference TRBV27 and TRBJ2-6 gives the whole variable domain EAQVTQNPRYLITVTGKKLTVTCSQNMNHEYMSWYRQDPGLGLRQIYYSMNVEVTDKGDVPEGYKVSRKEKRNFPLILESPSPNQTSLYFCASSLIASFGANVLTFGAGSRLTVL.

The genes are TRBV4-2 and TRBJ1-4; TRBD1 aligns across 7 bases. The CDR3 sequence is 17 residues long. V was clipped by 1 base and J by 5 bases; unmatched bases: 10. Germline V lookup: CDR1 LGHNA, CDR2 YNFKEQ. CDR3 amino acids: CASSQGTGGGRNEKLFF. CDR3 in DNA: TGTGCCAGCAGCCAAGGGACAGGCGGCGGTCGAAATGAAAAACTGTTTTTT.